This T cell receptor (beta chain) was captured in a study of T cells after yellow fever vaccination (dated by TCRdb to about 2019). About the study as a whole: Libraries from fractions with low cell numbers were prepared with the SMART-Seq v4 Ultra Low Input RNA kit. The cohort comprised two healthy male donors, one aged 18 to 29 and one aged 30 to 40 years. To follow T-cell clones before and after primary and booster YFV17D yellow fever vaccination, bulk TCR alpha and beta repertoires were sequenced over time. Blood samples were taken at several timepoints before and after primary and secondary immunization, and bulk PBMC replicates and cell subsets were isolated. The paper's findings and limits, for the study overall: After the booster, most clones that had expanded after primary vaccination were detected again (around 96% of CD4 and more than 80% of CD8), suggesting broad maintenance of memory. The secondary T-cell response was weaker than the primary response but faster, peaking on day 5 instead of day 15. Because only two donors were included in the study, the extent to which the findings can be generalized is limited. A small share of clonotypes was detected in both CD4 and CD8 compartments, with the overlap likely arising from convergent recombination. Computational filtering was needed because FACS-sorted repertoires could contain abundant contaminating clonotypes from the bulk population.

This clonotype has more than one count but fewer than ten. Its antigen is still unknown. No much larger clone is present one base from it, and per-base qualities are unavailable. This specimen's treatment or condition label, per the study, means: live attenuated yellow fever vaccine strain. PBMCs were isolated from peripheral blood using a standard Ficoll-Paque protocol. Dynabeads CD4 and CD8 positive selection kits were used to isolate CD4 and CD8 T-cell fractions. TriZol was used to extract RNA from bulk PBMCs, from CD4 and CD8 fractions, and from dextramer-positive and dextramer-negative fractions. Data came from an Illumina NovaSeq 6000. Synthesis of TCR cDNA relied on 5'RACE template switching, a step that introduced a universal primer site along with unique molecular identifiers. cDNA synthesis was primed from both the TCR alpha and TCR beta constant segments. Library amplification used two PCR steps, and the second PCR step added sample barcodes and sequencing adapters. Libraries were sequenced on Illumina HiSeq 2500 (2x100 bp) or NovaSeq (2x150 bp). In the paper's pipeline: MIGEC handled demultiplexing of reads and collapsing into UMI consensus sequences, while MiXCR performed V(D)J alignment. Vaccine-responding clonotypes were defined with edgeR using replicate PBMC samples, requiring FDR below 0.01 and a log2 fold change above 5 up to day 15. Bulk clonotypes were assigned CD4 or CD8 identity according to which sequenced CD4 or CD8 repertoire held them at higher abundance. TCRdb reprocessed the public reads (quality trimming at Q25 with fastp, clone calling with MiXCR) and kept in-frame beta chains. Every CDR3 protein is listed once, alongside the most common genes and DNA of its rows. TCRdb's processing, not the study's, gives the V and J calls here. Recorded for this sample are about 170,000 distinct CDR3 sequences; 11% of them occurred a single time. Together, the top ten hold less than 40% of the sample.

V and J are truncated by 6 bases and 1 base respectively, leaving an intervening sequence of 10 bases. The germline V gene (reference sequence) sets CDR1 to DFQATT and CDR2 to SNEGSKA. The CDR3 measures 13 amino acids from cysteine to phenylalanine. Here the CDR3 DNA is all that survives: 39 bases in frame from base 1. The rearranged segments are TRBV20-1 and TRBJ1-5; 5 matching bases give a weak D call of TRBD1. This sequence originates from a man between 18 and 29 years old who received the YFV17D yellow fever vaccine. Sequencing used CD8+ T cells sorted from PBMCs, obtained 15 days after the yellow fever booster vaccination. The CDR3 in this case is CSAPGDSNQPQHF. The nucleotides are TGCAGTGCCCCCGGGGACAGCAATCAGCCCCAGCATTTT.